Listed below are T cell receptor beta chains from one sample, sequenced in a study of somatic mutations in cytotoxic T cells in rheumatoid arthritis. Clones were sequenced by immunoSEQ multiplex PCR, and TCRdb holds only the in-frame ones, with some missing. The table shows about 11,000 clones, with approximately 84% occurring only once. The sequencing input was CD8+ T cells sorted from blood. These receptors all come from a woman between 55 and 75 years old with rheumatoid arthritis. The CDR3 runs from the conserved cysteine through the conserved F or W. Some rows have no size entry. The others give once, few or many, or a class for an expanded clone.

v_gene: TRBV6-1
abundance: large
len: 13
j_gene: TRBJ1-5
CDR3aa: CASRKGNNQPQHF

v_gene: TRBV7-9
abundance: .
len: 11
j_gene: TRBJ2-3
CDR3aa: CASLEGGTQYF

v_gene: TRBV27
abundance: .
len: 12
j_gene: TRBJ2-1
CDR3aa: CASGSSYNEQFF

v_gene: TRBV4-2
abundance: .
len: 12
j_gene: .
CDR3aa: CASSQDGYEQYF

v_gene: TRBV6-1
abundance: few
len: 14
j_gene: TRBJ1-5
CDR3aa: CASSEGQGNQPQHF

v_gene: TRBV7-3
abundance: .
len: 15
j_gene: TRBJ2-1
CDR3aa: CASSLNLRGPAEQFF

v_gene: TRBV12-5
abundance: .
len: 12
j_gene: TRBJ2-2
CDR3aa: CASGWRTGELFF

v_gene: TRBV7-6
abundance: once
len: 13
j_gene: TRBJ2-5
CDR3aa: CASSPRTRETQYF

v_gene: TRBV7-9
abundance: .
len: 15
j_gene: TRBJ2-7
CDR3aa: CASSHFVEGAYEQYF

v_gene: TRBV7-7
abundance: .
len: 13
j_gene: TRBJ1-1
CDR3aa: CASSPAVNTEAFF

v_gene: TRBV2
abundance: .
len: 15
j_gene: TRBJ2-1
CDR3aa: CASSALAGSQSGQFF

v_gene: TRBV29-1
abundance: few
len: 11
j_gene: TRBJ1-2
CDR3aa: CSVATGDGYTF

v_gene: TRBV30
abundance: few
len: 14
j_gene: TRBJ1-1
CDR3aa: CAWRGDSLGGEAFF

v_gene: TRBV28
abundance: .
len: 15
j_gene: TRBJ2-7
CDR3aa: CASSLGAGGKGEQYF

v_gene: TRBV7-9
abundance: few
len: 12
j_gene: TRBJ2-7
CDR3aa: CASSLGDTPQYF

v_gene: TRBV9
abundance: .
len: 16
j_gene: TRBJ2-3
CDR3aa: CASSNQIGTSTDTQYF

v_gene: TRBV27
abundance: .
len: 14
j_gene: TRBJ2-7
CDR3aa: CASSLGSGLYEQYF

v_gene: TRBV13
abundance: .
len: 15
j_gene: TRBJ2-1
CDR3aa: CASQLGLAEYNEQFF

v_gene: TRBV7-9
abundance: .
len: 12
j_gene: .
CDR3aa: CASSRGVYEQYF

v_gene: TRBV5-5
abundance: .
len: 13
j_gene: TRBJ1-1
CDR3aa: CASSQGQGGIAFF

v_gene: TRBV27
abundance: .
len: 13
j_gene: TRBJ1-2
CDR3aa: CASSVKQGGGYTF

v_gene: TRBV30
abundance: few
len: 13
j_gene: TRBJ2-7
CDR3aa: CAWSVSLYDEQYF

v_gene: TRBV6-5
abundance: .
len: 13
j_gene: TRBJ1-1
CDR3aa: CASRLGSTTEAFF

v_gene: TRBV6-5
abundance: .
len: 14
j_gene: TRBJ1-6
CDR3aa: CASSPGGFNSPLHF

v_gene: TRBV5-5
abundance: .
len: 15
j_gene: TRBJ1-1
CDR3aa: CASSLAGERNTEAFF

v_gene: TRBV27
abundance: .
len: 12
j_gene: TRBJ1-1
CDR3aa: CASKAGYTEAFF

v_gene: TRBV5-1
abundance: .
len: 17
j_gene: TRBJ2-7
CDR3aa: CASSPKGPTIRSYEQYF

v_gene: TRBV4-2
abundance: .
len: 16
j_gene: TRBJ2-3
CDR3aa: CASSQDPGQGTDTQYF

v_gene: TRBV28
abundance: .
len: 14
j_gene: TRBJ1-5
CDR3aa: CASSADRDNQPQHF

v_gene: TRBV9
abundance: .
len: 16
j_gene: TRBJ2-7
CDR3aa: CASSVGGGLAGNEQYF

v_gene: TRBV7-9
abundance: .
len: 16
j_gene: TRBJ2-3
CDR3aa: CASGGRGHLSTDTQYF

v_gene: TRBV21-1
abundance: .
len: 14
j_gene: TRBJ2-3
CDR3aa: CASSKVGSGRAQYF

v_gene: TRBV6-6
abundance: .
len: 12
j_gene: TRBJ1-1
CDR3aa: CASSPTTVEAFF

v_gene: TRBV27
abundance: .
len: 16
j_gene: TRBJ2-1
CDR3aa: CASSPGTSGLYNEQFF

v_gene: TRBV14
abundance: .
len: 13
j_gene: TRBJ1-1
CDR3aa: CASSIFGGTEAFF

v_gene: TRBV5-4
abundance: once
len: 13
j_gene: TRBJ2-7
CDR3aa: CASSLRTTHEQYF

v_gene: TRBV9
abundance: .
len: 13
j_gene: TRBJ2-2
CDR3aa: CASSVSGTGELFF

v_gene: TRBV5-1
abundance: .
len: 17
j_gene: TRBJ2-3
CDR3aa: CASSLEGMASATDTQYF

v_gene: TRBV5-8
abundance: few
len: 15
j_gene: TRBJ1-2
CDR3aa: CASSQKWQGAYGYTF

v_gene: TRBV28
abundance: .
len: 14
j_gene: TRBJ1-2
CDR3aa: CASSLYASDYGYTF

v_gene: TRBV7-9
abundance: once
len: 14
j_gene: TRBJ1-1
CDR3aa: CASRPGQGATEAFF

v_gene: TRBV14
abundance: .
len: 18
j_gene: TRBJ2-6
CDR3aa: CASSHDDRNIFGANVLTF

v_gene: TRBV5-6
abundance: .
len: 12
j_gene: TRBJ2-7
CDR3aa: CASSFTPREQYF

v_gene: TRBV29-1
abundance: .
len: 12
j_gene: TRBJ2-7
CDR3aa: CSVAPQGSEQYF

v_gene: TRBV28
abundance: .
len: 15
j_gene: TRBJ2-7
CDR3aa: CASRSGTSGSYEQYF

v_gene: TRBV2
abundance: .
len: 16
j_gene: TRBJ2-1
CDR3aa: CASSGDLRSSYNEQFF

v_gene: TRBV28
abundance: .
len: 15
j_gene: TRBJ1-5
CDR3aa: CASSPTGWSNQPQHF

v_gene: TRBV27
abundance: .
len: 11
j_gene: TRBJ2-5
CDR3aa: CASSPPSGPYF

v_gene: TRBV10-3
abundance: .
len: 15
j_gene: TRBJ2-5
CDR3aa: CAISERSGREETQYF

v_gene: TRBV28
abundance: .
len: 16
j_gene: TRBJ2-1
CDR3aa: CASSFPGTSGYNEQFF

v_gene: TRBV4-1
abundance: .
len: 15
j_gene: TRBJ2-1
CDR3aa: CASSQDQMSVNEQFF

v_gene: TRBV7-9
abundance: .
len: 16
j_gene: TRBJ2-3
CDR3aa: CASSLPSRGPADTQYF

v_gene: TRBV15
abundance: few
len: 16
j_gene: TRBJ2-7
CDR3aa: CATSSPTGGEPYEQYF

v_gene: TRBV13
abundance: .
len: 15
j_gene: TRBJ2-6
CDR3aa: CASSLGNSGANVLTF